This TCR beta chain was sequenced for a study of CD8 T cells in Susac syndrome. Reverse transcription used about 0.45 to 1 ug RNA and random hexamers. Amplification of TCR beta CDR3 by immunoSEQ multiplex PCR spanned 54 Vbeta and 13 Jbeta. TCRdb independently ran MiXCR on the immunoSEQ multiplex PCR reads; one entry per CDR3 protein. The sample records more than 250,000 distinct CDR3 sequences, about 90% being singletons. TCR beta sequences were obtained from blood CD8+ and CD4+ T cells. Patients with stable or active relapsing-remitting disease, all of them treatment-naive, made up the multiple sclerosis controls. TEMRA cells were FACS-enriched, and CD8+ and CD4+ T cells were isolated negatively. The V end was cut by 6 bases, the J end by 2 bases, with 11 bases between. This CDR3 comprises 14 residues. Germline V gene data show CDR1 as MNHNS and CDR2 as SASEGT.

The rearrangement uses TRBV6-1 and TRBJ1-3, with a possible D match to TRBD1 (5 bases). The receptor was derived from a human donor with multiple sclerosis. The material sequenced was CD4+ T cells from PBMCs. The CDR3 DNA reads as TGTGCCAGCAGGTCCTCAGGGACTGGAAACACCATATATTTT. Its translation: CASRSSGTGNTIYF.